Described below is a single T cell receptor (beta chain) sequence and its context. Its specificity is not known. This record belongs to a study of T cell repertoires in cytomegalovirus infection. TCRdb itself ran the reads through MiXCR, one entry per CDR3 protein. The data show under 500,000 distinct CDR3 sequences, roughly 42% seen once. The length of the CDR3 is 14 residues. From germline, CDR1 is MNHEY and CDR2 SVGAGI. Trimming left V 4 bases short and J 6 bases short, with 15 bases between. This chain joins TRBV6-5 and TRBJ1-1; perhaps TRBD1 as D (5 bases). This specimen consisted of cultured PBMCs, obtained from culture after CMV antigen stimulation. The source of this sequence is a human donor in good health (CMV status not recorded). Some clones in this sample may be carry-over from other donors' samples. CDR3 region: CASSFRGLGAEAFF. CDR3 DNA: TGTGCCAGCAGTTTCCGGGGCCTGGGGGCTGAAGCTTTCTTT.